This TCR beta chain stems from a study of post-analysis software for immune sequencing data. Details on this clonotype: The antigen remains undetermined.

Unique molecular identifiers were carried by the TCR beta cDNA libraries. T cells numbering roughly 1 to 10 million yielded 450,000 to 500,000 cDNA molecules. TCRdb reanalysed the PCR reads using MiXCR and keeps one entry per CDR3 protein. Of under 200,000 distinct CDR3 sequences listed, roughly 34% were seen once; the top ten hold 25% to 30%. General observations from the study: A handful of TRBV segments were significantly more frequent in patients than in controls. TRBV5-6, TRBV5-1 and TRBV20-1 were among these segments. Comparison with controls showed significantly lower normalized Chao1 diversity in multiple sclerosis patients.

CDR1 is SEHNR, CDR2 FQNEAQ, per germline (reference sequence). The CDR3 consists of 14 residues. Trimming took off 5 bases at V and 6 bases at J, with 11 bases between the two ends. The chain recombines TRBV7-9 with TRBJ2-6; D possibly corresponds to TRBD1 (6 bases). The source was blood, collected after autologous hematopoietic stem cell transplantation. The TCR was taken from a girl between 5 and 17 years old with multiple sclerosis. The CDR3 here is CASSKGQQANVLTF. CDR3 nucleotide sequence: TGTGCCAGCAGCAAAGGACAGCAGGCCAACGTCCTGACTTTC. Together with reference TRBV7-9 and TRBJ2-6, the CDR3 gives the full variable domain: DTGVSQNPRHKITKRGQNVTFRCDPISEHNRLYWYRQTLGQGPEFLTYFQNEAQLEKSRLLSDRFSAERPKGSFSTLEIQRTEQGDSAMYLCASSKGQQANVLTFGAGSRLTVL.